This T cell receptor (beta chain) was sequenced during a study of T-cell memory formation after mild COVID-19 (dated by TCRdb to about 2021). Study-wide context: TCR sequence clusters from the two donors were found to be largely donor specific. Two young, previously healthy adult volunteers made up the cohort, one male and one female. Longitudinal TCRalpha and TCRbeta repertoire sequencing tracked T-cell clones expanding and contracting after mild COVID-19 in two donors.

Paper-wide results and their limitations: SARS-CoV-2 specificity of the second-wave clones peaking on day 37 was not confirmed. From day 15 to 85, contracting clones showed balanced CD4/CD8 phenotypes, whereas a second wave of clones that expanded from day 15 to 37 leaned towards CD4+. The detection of some responding clones in pre-infection memory suggests that pre-existing cross-reactive memory T cells joined the SARS-CoV-2 response. Only a couple of mild cases were covered in the study, and larger cohorts including severe cases with pre-infection samples were considered necessary. Contracting CD4+ clones turned up mainly in the CM and EM memory subsets, whereas EMRA was where CD8+ clones were enriched.

The reads were generated on an Illumina NovaSeq 6000. Using 5'RACE with constant-segment primers, TCRalpha and TCRbeta cDNA libraries were constructed, with sample barcodes and unique molecular identifiers added in the process. RNA was extracted from every sample with Trizol reagent. The libraries were amplified in two PCR steps, and the second step added a second sample barcode and Illumina TruSeq adapters. The libraries were sequenced on an Illumina NovaSeq using 2 x 150 bp paired-end reads. The study's processing was this. The reads were demultiplexed and collapsed into UMI-guided consensus sequences using migec v1.2.7. With mixcr v2.1.11, UMI consensuses were aligned to TRA and TRB V and J templates and assembled into clonotypes. A clonotype was counted as expanded or contracted only if both edgeR and NoisET called the change significant, with noise models trained on biological replicates. For edgeR calls, the thresholds were a false discovery rate-adjusted p below 0.01 and a log2 fold-change of 1. As an exploratory analysis of dynamics, max-normalized trajectories of the 1000 most abundant clonotypes were examined by PCA with hierarchical clustering. Separately sequenced CD4+ and CD8+ repertoires were used to assign a CD4 or CD8 phenotype to each responding clone. In TCRdb, the public reads were trimmed at Q25 with fastp and aligned with MiXCR, with productive beta chains retained. Rows are unified per CDR3 protein, each entry keeping the most common DNA and genes. V and J calls and clone size were set by TCRdb, not the authors. Within this sample are more than 350,000 distinct CDR3 sequences, with roughly 15% of them counted one time only. Jointly, the top ten make up 20% to 25% of the sample.

Of note for this clonotype: What antigen it recognizes has not been identified. Base qualities are not provided; no much larger clone lies one nucleotide away.

PBMCs were isolated by Ficoll-Paque density gradient centrifugation. The origin of this receptor is a man between 18 and 35 years old who had mild COVID-19 (a few samples of this study predate the infection). The sample titles of this study are shuffled in the database, so cell type and time point are left out; the donor was told from shared clones. The sequenced sample was PBMCs or a T cell subset sorted from them (not recorded which).

The CDR3 in this case is CASSGGGDSQQYF. In nucleotide form, the sequence is TGTGCCAGCAGTGGTGGAGGGGACTCCCAGCAGTACTTC. Here the chain combines TRBV6-4 and TRBJ2-7, and the D gene may be TRBD2, 6 bases matching. The germline V gene encodes CDR1 MRHNA and CDR2 SNTAGT. The cysteine opens and the phenylalanine closes a CDR3 of 13 amino acids. Left in the record is the CDR3 DNA by itself, 39 bases read in frame from the first base. Relative to germline, V is 4 bases shorter and J is 8 bases shorter, with 15 bases between their ends.